This TCR beta chain was retrieved from a study of post-analysis software for immune sequencing data. Whole-study results and caveats: Five TRBV segments (TRBV5-6, TRBV5-1 and TRBV20-1 among them) occurred more frequently in patients than in controls.

CDR1 and CDR2 (germline): DFQATT, SNEGSKA (reference sequence). The V segment lost 3 bases and the J segment 3 bases; nucleotides outside the gene matches: 5. The CDR3 is made up of 14 amino acids. As regards this clonotype: Its antigen is undetermined.

cDNA libraries of TCR beta carried unique molecular identifiers. TCRdb reanalysed the PCR reads using MiXCR and keeps one entry per CDR3 protein. The repertoire has roughly 580,000 distinct CDR3 sequences, roughly 40% of them found once; the top ten carry over 1.5%. Sequencing was carried out using blood. This TCR was recovered from a girl between 5 and 17 years old with multiple sclerosis. J is TRBJ2-1 and V is TRBV20-1; 7 bases agree with TRBD2. The CDR3 spells CSASAQRGYNEQFF. CDR3 sequence (DNA): TGCAGTGCTAGCGCCCAGCGGGGCTACAATGAGCAGTTCTTC.